The rows below give T cell receptor beta chains drawn from one sample of a study of cytomegalovirus exposure and HLA in healthy donors. Measured with immunoSEQ multiplex PCR; TCRdb has only the in-frame clones, and not every one. The profile covers under 200,000 clones, with around 82% appearing a single time and around 0.26% taken by the ten largest. The sequenced sample consisted of PBMCs. Receptors were obtained from a boy between 10 and 17 years old in good health and CMV-seronegative. The CDR3 runs from the conserved cysteine through the conserved F or W. A D gene is named only where the DNA matches it firmly. For some rows the clone size is stated as once, few or many, or as a class when expanded; others skip it.

D,V,size,J,DNA,CDR3
TRBD1,TRBV19,-,TRBJ1-2,TGTGCCAGTAGTATCCCGGACAGGTTCTATGGCTACACCTTC,CASSIPDRFYGYTF
-,TRBV6-5,few,TRBJ2-1,TGTGCCAGCAGTACGGTTGGTACCCTAAACAATGAGCAGTTCTTC,CASSTVGTLNNEQFF
TRBD1,TRBV28,-,TRBJ1-5,TGTGCCAGCAGTTTATTCGACGGGACAGGGTATCAGCCCCAGCATTTT,CASSLFDGTGYQPQHF
-,TRBV7-9,once,TRBJ2-2,TGTGCCAGCAGCTTACGGGGAACCGGGGAGCTGTTTTTT,CASSLRGTGELFF
TRBD2,TRBV7-3,-,TRBJ2-3,TGTGCCAGCAGCGACGGGACTAGCAGAGATACGCAGTATTTT,CASSDGTSRDTQYF
TRBD1,TRBV4-2,-,TRBJ2-7,TGTGCCAGCAGCCCCCCAGGGGGCGAGCAGTACTTC,CASSPPGGEQYF
TRBD2,TRBV19,-,TRBJ2-3,TGTGCCAGTAAACCGGGACTAGTGAGCACAGATACGCAGTATTTT,CASKPGLVSTDTQYF
-,TRBV28,-,TRBJ2-3,TGTGCCAGCAGTTTACTAGGGAGTACGCAGTATTTT,CASSLLGSTQYF
TRBD1,TRBV28,once,TRBJ1-4,TGTGCCACCAGGGACAGGGGGCGGAATAATGAAAAACTGTTTTTT,CATRDRGRNNEKLFF
TRBD2,TRBV2,-,TRBJ2-2,TGTGCCTCCCAGGGGCTAGCGGGGGTCCTGAACACCGGGGAGCTGTTTTTT,CASQGLAGVLNTGELFF
-,TRBV19,-,TRBJ2-6,TGTGCCACTAGGTTGCCTATCTCTGGGGCCAACGTCCTGACTTTC,CATRLPISGANVLTF
TRBD2,TRBV9,-,TRBJ2-1,TGTGCCAGCAGCGCTAGCGGGAACTCCTACAATGAGCAGTTCTTC,CASSASGNSYNEQFF
-,TRBV9,-,TRBJ1-2,TGTGCCAGCAGCGGATTCCAGGGGATACGCTATGGCTACACCTTC,CASSGFQGIRYGYTF
TRBD1,TRBV5-6,-,TRBJ1-5,TGTGCCAGCAGCCCGTCCCGGGACAGAAGGAATCAGCCCCAGCATTTT,CASSPSRDRRNQPQHF
TRBD2,TRBV5-6,-,TRBJ2-5,TGTGCCAGCAGCCCCATGACTAGCGGGAGGATTGAAGAGACCCAGTACTTC,CASSPMTSGRIEETQYF
-,TRBV5-4,few,TRBJ1-1,TGTGCCAGCAGCCGCGACACGAACACTGAAGCTTTCTTT,CASSRDTNTEAFF
-,TRBV28,-,TRBJ1-5,TGTGCCAGCAGACCTCGGGGGGGCAATAGCAATCAGCCCCAGCATTTT,CASRPRGGNSNQPQHF
-,TRBV7-9,-,TRBJ1-1,TGTGCCAGCAGCGCTACAACGCAGGGGCGGTTGTTCACTGAAGCTTTCTTT,CASSATTQGRLFTEAFF
-,TRBV5-4,-,TRBJ2-1,TGTGCCAGCAGCGGAACTAGAAACTACAATGAGCAGTTCTTC,CASSGTRNYNEQFF
TRBD1,TRBV30,-,TRBJ1-1,TGTGCCTGGGTATACAGGGGCGCTAAGAACACTGAAGCTTTCTTT,CAWVYRGAKNTEAFF
TRBD1,TRBV5-1,few,TRBJ2-4,TGCGCCAGCAGCTTGGTCGAACAGGGGGCCCAAAACATTCAGTACTTC,CASSLVEQGAQNIQYF
TRBD2,TRBV7-6,-,TRBJ2-1,TGTGCCAGCAGCTCTAGCGGGAGCGCCTACAATGAGCAGTTCTTC,CASSSSGSAYNEQFF